These T cell receptor beta chains were read from a single sample in a study of blood T cell repertoires in COVID-19. Profiling relied on immunoSEQ multiplex PCR, and the TCRdb table lists in-frame clones only, not all of them. In the table there are 45,000 to 65,000 clones, roughly four fifths of which are singletons. What was sequenced was peripheral blood. The receptors were sampled from a man in his 60s with acute or convalescent COVID-19. CDR3s leave out the opening cysteine and the closing phenylalanine or tryptophan. A D gene is named only where the DNA matches it firmly.

TRBV7-9	TRBJ1-5	14	.	ASSEGTTALNQPQH
TRBV19	TRBJ1-1	10	.	ASRTGGYEAF
TRBV5-8	TRBJ2-5	13	TRBD2	ASRRSAGAVKTQY
TRBV19	TRBJ2-1	10	.	ASSMPGLEQF
TRBV20-1	TRBJ1-5	13	TRBD1	SASKGTGDDQPQH
TRBV7-2	TRBJ1-2	12	.	ASSFWGSSNGYT
TRBV5-4	TRBJ1-5	11	TRBD1	ASSTGQDQPQH
TRBV9	TRBJ2-1	13	.	ASSESARASDEQF
TRBV18	TRBJ2-2	13	.	ASSQNRDYTGELF
TRBV10-3	TRBJ2-5	12	.	ATKPGDGQETQY
TRBV11-3	TRBJ2-2	14	.	ASSPEGVANTGELF
TRBV7-2	TRBJ1-1	11	.	ASSPNRNTEAF
TRBV5-4	TRBJ2-5	13	.	ASSHPTEKQETQY
TRBV5-6	TRBJ2-6	14	.	ASSTTDTSGANVLT
TRBV6-6	TRBJ2-1	12	TRBD2	ASRLSGGDGEQF
TRBV7-9	TRBJ2-1	11	.	ASSLGERNEQF
TRBV5-1	TRBJ1-2	13	.	ASSLEGVANYGYT
TRBV5-4	TRBJ1-1	13	.	ASSLSSLMNTEAF
TRBV10-3	TRBJ2-3	12	TRBD2	AISASGGADTQY
TRBV4-1	TRBJ1-1	13	.	ASSQVQAGGTEAF
TRBV5-1	TRBJ2-3	12	.	ASTTGSSTDTQY
TRBV19	TRBJ2-6	13	.	ASGLFSSGANVLT
TRBV5-6	TRBJ2-5	14	.	ASSFGPSQGRETQY
TRBV6-2/TRBV6-3	TRBJ1-5	13	.	ASSGVWVANQPQH
TRBV2	TRBJ1-2	11	TRBD1	ASGKTGNDGYT
TRBV5-8	TRBJ1-1	14	TRBD1	ASSLGGGRGNTEAF
TRBV9	TRBJ2-3	14	TRBD2	ASSVVERGATDTQY
TRBV2	TRBJ2-7	13	.	ASSPRGAQGMEQY
TRBV2	TRBJ2-7	10	.	ASGGAEYEQY
TRBV7-3	TRBJ1-2	11	TRBD1	ASSVTAGGQDT
TRBV24-1	TRBJ2-5	14	.	ATSSKEGRRQETQY
TRBV5-1	TRBJ2-3	14	TRBD2	ASSLGRLAGTDTQY
TRBV29-1	TRBJ2-1	13	.	SVELQPRAKNEQF
TRBV5-1	TRBJ2-1	16	TRBD1	ASSPEGPGQGNRNEQF
TRBV12-3/TRBV12-4	TRBJ1-1	11	TRBD1	ASSLGQDTEAF
TRBV19	TRBJ2-7	11	.	ASSMNRVDEQY
TRBV11-2	TRBJ1-5	14	.	ASSLGGRGSNQPQH
TRBV7-2	TRBJ1-1	12	TRBD1	ASSGRGLNTEAF
TRBV19	TRBJ1-2	9	TRBD1	ASSMQGAPT
TRBV5-4	TRBJ1-1	14	TRBD1	ASSLGGTGWNTEAF
TRBV28	TRBJ1-2	11	.	ASRVGRVYGYT
TRBV6-5	TRBJ2-3	13	.	ASSYGGADTDTQY
TRBV27	TRBJ1-1	12	.	ASSPGAGDTEAF